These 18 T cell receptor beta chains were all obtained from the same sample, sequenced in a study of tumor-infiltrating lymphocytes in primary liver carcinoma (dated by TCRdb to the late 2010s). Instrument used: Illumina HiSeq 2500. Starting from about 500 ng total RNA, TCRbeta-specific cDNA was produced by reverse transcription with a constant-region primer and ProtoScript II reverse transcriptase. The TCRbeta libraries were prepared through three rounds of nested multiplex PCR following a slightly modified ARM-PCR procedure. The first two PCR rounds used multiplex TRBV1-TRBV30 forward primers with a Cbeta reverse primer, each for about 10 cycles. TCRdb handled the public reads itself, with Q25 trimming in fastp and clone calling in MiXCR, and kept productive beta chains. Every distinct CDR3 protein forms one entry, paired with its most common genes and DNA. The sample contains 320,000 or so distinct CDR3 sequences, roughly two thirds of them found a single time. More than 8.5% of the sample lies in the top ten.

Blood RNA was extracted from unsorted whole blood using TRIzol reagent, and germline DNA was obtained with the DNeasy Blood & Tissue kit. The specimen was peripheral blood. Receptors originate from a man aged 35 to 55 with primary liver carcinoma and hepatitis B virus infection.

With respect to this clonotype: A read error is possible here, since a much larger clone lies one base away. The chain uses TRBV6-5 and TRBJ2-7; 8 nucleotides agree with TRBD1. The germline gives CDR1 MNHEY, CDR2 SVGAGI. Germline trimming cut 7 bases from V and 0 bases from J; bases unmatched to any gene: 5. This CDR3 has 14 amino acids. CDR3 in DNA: TGTGCCAGCAATTCCGGGACAGGCTCCTACGAGCAGTACTTC. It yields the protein CASNSGTGSYEQYF.

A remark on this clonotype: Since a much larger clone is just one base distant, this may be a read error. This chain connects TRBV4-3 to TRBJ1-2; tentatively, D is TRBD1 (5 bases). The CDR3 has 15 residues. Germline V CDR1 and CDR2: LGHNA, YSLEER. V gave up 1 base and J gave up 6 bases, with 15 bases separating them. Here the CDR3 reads CASSQVKEGRNGYTF. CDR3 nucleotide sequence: TGCGCCAGCAGCCAAGTGAAGGAGGGGAGGAATGGCTACACCTTC.

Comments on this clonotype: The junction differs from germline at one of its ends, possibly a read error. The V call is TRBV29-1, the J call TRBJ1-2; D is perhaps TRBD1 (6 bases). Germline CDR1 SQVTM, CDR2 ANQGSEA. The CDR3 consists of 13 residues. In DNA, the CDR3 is TGCAGCGTGGGGACCCGGGGGGCCTATGGTTACACCTTC. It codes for CSVGTRGAYGYTF.

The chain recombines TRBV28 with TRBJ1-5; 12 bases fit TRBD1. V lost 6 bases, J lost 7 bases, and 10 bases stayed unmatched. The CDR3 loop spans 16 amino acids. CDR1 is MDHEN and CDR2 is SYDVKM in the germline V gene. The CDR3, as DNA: TGTGCCAGCAGAGCCTCCGGGACAGGGGGCCGACAGCCCCAGCATTTT. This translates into CASRASGTGGRQPQHF.

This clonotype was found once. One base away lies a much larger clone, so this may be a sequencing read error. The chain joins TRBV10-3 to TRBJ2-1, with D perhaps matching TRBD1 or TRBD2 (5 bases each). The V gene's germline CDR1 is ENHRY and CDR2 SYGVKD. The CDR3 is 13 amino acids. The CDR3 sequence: CTISSRGENEQFF. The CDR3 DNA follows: TGTACCATCAGTTCGAGGGGTGAGAATGAGCAGTTCTTC.

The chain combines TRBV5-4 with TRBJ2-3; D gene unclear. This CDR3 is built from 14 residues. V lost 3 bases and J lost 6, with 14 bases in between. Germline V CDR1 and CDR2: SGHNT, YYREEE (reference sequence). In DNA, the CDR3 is TGTGCCAGCAGCTCACGGACCGGCAGGGATACGCAGTATTTT. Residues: CASSSRTGRDTQYF. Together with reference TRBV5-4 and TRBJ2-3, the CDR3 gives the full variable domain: ETGVTQSPTHLIKTRGQQVTLRCSSQSGHNTVSWYQQALGQGPQFIFQYYREEENGRGNFPPRFSGLQFPNYSSELNVNALELDDSALYLCASSSRTGRDTQYFGPGTRLTVL.

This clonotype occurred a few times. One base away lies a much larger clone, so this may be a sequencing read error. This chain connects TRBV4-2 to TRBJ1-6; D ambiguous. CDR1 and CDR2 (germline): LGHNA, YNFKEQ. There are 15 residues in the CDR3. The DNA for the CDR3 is TGTGCCAGCGGCCAAGATTCCCCAGTATGGTCACCCCTCCACTTT. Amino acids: CASGQDSPVWSPLHF.

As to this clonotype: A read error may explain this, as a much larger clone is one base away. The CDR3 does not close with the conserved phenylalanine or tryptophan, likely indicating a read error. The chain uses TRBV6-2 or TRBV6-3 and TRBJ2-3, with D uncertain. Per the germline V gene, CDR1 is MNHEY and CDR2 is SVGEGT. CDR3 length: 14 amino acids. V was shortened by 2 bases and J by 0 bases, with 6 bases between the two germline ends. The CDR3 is CASSYLSSTDTQYY. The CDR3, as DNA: TGTGCCAGCAGTTACCTTAGCAGCACAGATACGCAGTATTAT.

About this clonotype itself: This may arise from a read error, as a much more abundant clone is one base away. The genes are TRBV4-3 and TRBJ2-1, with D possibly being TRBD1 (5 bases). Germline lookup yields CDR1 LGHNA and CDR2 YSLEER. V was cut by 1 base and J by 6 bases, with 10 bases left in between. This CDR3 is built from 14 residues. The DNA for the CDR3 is TGCGCCAGCAGCCAAGGTTTCAGGGTCAATGAGCAGTTCTTC. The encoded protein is CASSQGFRVNEQFF.

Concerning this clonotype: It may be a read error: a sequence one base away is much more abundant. CDR3 coding DNA: TGTGCCATCAGTGAGTCGGGACAGAATAATAAGCCCCAGCATTTT. Protein sequence: CAISESGQNNKPQHF. The chain employs TRBV10-3 and TRBJ1-5; TRBD1 matches at 7 bases. Germline loops: CDR1 ENHRY, CDR2 SYGVKD. This CDR3 region has 15 residues. V was clipped by 0 bases and J by 8 bases; unmatched bases: 7.

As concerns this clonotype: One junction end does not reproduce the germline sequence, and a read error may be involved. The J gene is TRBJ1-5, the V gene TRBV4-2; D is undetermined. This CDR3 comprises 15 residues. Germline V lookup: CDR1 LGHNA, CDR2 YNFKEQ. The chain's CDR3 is CATSQECDSNQPQHF. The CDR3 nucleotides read TGTGCCACCAGCCAAGAGTGTGATAGCAATCAGCCCCAGCATTTT.

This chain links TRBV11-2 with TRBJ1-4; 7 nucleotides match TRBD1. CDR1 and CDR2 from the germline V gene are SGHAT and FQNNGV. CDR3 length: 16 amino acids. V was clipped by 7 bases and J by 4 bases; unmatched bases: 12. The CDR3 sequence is CASNLVGQADNEKLFF. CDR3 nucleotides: TGTGCCAGCAACCTGGTTGGACAGGCCGATAATGAAAAACTGTTTTTT. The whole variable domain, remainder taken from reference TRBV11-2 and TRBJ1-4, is EAGVAQSPRYKIIEKRQSVAFWCNPISGHATLYWYQQILGQGPKLLIQFQNNGVVDDSQLPKDRFSAERLKGVDSTLKIQPAKLEDSAVYLCASNLVGQADNEKLFFGSGTQLSVL.

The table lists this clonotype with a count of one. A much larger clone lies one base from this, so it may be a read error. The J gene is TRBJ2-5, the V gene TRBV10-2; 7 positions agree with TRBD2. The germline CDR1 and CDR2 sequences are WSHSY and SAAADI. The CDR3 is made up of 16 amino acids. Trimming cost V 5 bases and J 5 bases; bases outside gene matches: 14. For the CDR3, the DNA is TGCGCCAGCAGTACACTTCGCGGGAGCGGGACTGAGACCCAGTACTTC. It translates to CASSTLRGSGTETQYF.

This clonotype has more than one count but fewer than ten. The CDR3 DNA is TGTGCCACCAGTGAAAGGGCAGGGAACTATGGCTACACCTTC. This sequence encodes CATSERAGNYGYTF. The rearrangement links TRBV24-1 to TRBJ1-2, with D tentatively TRBD1 (5 bases). The CDR3 is 14 residues long. The V end was cut by 4 bases, the J end by 2 bases, with 10 bases between. Germline V gene lookup returns CDR1 KGHDR and CDR2 SFDVKD.

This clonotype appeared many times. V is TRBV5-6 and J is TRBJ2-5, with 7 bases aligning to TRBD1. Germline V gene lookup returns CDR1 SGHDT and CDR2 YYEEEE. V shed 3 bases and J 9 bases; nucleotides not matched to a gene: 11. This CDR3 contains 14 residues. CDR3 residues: CASSSGRQGLPQYF. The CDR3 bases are TGTGCCAGCAGCTCAGGGCGACAGGGTCTGCCCCAGTACTTC.

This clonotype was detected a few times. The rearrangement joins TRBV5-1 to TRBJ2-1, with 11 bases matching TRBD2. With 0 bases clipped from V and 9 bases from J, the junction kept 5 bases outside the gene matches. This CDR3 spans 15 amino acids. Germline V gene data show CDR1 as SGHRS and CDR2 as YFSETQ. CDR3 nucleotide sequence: TGCGCCAGCAGCTTGGGCACTAGCGGGAGCGCTGAGCAGTTCTTC. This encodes CASSLGTSGSAEQFF.

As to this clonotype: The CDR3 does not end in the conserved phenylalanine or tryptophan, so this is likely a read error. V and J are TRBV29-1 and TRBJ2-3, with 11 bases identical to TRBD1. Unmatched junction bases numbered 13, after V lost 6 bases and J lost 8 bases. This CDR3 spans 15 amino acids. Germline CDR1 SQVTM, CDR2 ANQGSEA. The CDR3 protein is CSVERGGQGGGTQYS. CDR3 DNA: TGCAGCGTGGAGCGAGGGGGACAGGGGGGGGGTACGCAGTATTCT.

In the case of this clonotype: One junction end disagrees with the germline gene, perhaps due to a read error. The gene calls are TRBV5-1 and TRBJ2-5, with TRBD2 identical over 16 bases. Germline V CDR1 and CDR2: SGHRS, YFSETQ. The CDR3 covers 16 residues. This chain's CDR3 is CTSSGGTSGRDETQYF. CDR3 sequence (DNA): TGCACCAGCAGCGGGGGGACTAGCGGGAGGGATGAGACCCAGTACTTC.